Detailed here is one T cell receptor (beta chain). As yet, its antigen is unknown. This sample was included in a study of persistence of HIV-infected CD4 T cells. Study conclusions and caveats: TCR analyses could not target the rare provirus-carrying CMV-responding cells.

An overlapping HIV-1 Gag peptide pool stimulated these cells at 0.95 to 1 ug/peptide/mL. CD40L/CD69 double-negative CD45RO-high memory CD4+ T cells were collected. The libraries were made with immunoSEQ version 4 in survey mode. Here immunoSEQ multiplex PCR was the method, and the copy in TCRdb shows in-frame clones only, minus some. The sample has just under 65,000 clones; 65% to 80% are singletons. Germline values: CDR1 LNHDA, CDR2 SQIVND (reference sequence). The CDR3 sequence is 17 residues long. V dropped 2 bases and J dropped 0 bases, with 17 bases sitting between them. The chain employs TRBV19 and TRBJ2-7; tentatively, D is TRBD1 (6 bases). The clonotype originates from an adult man with HIV who was CMV-seropositive. Specimen: CD4+ T cells sorted from PBMCs after approximately 20-hour stimulation, collected from a patient who received antiretroviral therapy. The chain's CDR3 is CASSISTIGGSSYEQYF. The CDR3 DNA reads as TGTGCCAGTAGTATATCCACGATAGGGGGATCCTCCTACGAGCAGTACTTC.